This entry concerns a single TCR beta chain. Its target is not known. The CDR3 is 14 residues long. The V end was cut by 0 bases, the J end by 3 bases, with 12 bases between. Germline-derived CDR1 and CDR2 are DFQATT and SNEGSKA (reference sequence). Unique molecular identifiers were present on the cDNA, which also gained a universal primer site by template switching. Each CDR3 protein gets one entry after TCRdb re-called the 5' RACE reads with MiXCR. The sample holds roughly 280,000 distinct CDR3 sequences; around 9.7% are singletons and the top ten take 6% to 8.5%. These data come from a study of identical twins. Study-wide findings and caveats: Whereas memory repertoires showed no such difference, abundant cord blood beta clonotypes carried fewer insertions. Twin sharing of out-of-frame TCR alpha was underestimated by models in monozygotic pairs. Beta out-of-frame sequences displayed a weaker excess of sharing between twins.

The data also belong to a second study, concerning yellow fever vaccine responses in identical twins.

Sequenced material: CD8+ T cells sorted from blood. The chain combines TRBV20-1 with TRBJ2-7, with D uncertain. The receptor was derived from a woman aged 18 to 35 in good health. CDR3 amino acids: CSARDPGSGYEQYF. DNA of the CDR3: TGCAGTGCTAGAGACCCCGGGTCAGGCTACGAGCAGTACTTC.